These 30 T cell receptor beta chains were sequenced from one sample in a study of circulating CD8 cells and anti-PD-1 response in melanoma. Four subsets defined by PD-1 and/or TIGIT were sorted from live CD3+CD8+TCRalphabeta+ cells. The QIAseq Immune Repertoire TCR panel built the libraries from around 15 ng of total RNA. MiXCR, run by TCRdb on the reads, gives a single entry per CDR3 protein. The sample comprises 1,000 or so distinct CDR3 sequences, around 8.9% of which are singletons, and around 5.7% rests with the top ten. Source: CD8+ T cells from PBMCs, taken at baseline or after one month of anti-PD-1 therapy (not recorded which). These receptors came from a human donor with melanoma.

This clonotype counts as large. This chain links TRBV5-5 with TRBJ2-7; a weak D match, TRBD2 (6 bases). Germline V lookup: CDR1 SGHKS, CDR2 YYEKEE (reference sequence). V was cut by 2 bases and J by 0 bases, with 12 bases left in between. This CDR3 is 15 amino acids long. CDR3 in DNA: TGTGCCAGCAGCTTTGGCCAGGACTACTCCTACGAGCAGTACTTC. Translating it yields CASSFGQDYSYEQYF.

As concerns this clonotype: An end of the junction differs from the germline gene, which may be a read error. The chain carries TRBV28 and TRBJ2-2; 7 nucleotides align to TRBD1. CDR1 and CDR2 (germline): MDHEN, SYDVKM. The CDR3 is 16 residues long. The CDR3 loop is CASSQVAGGNTGELFF. The CDR3 DNA reads as TGCGCCAGCAGCCAAGTGGCAGGGGGGAACACCGGGGAGCTGTTTTTT.

By proportion, this clonotype is large (0.1 to 1%). The chain employs TRBV28 and TRBJ1-1; D not certain. The V end lost 3 bases, the J end lost 1 base, and 12 bases lay between the germline ends. CDR3 length equals 15 residues. The germline V gene has CDR1 MDHEN and CDR2 SYDVKM. The chain's CDR3 is CASSFKDGPNTEAFF. The CDR3 bases are TGTGCCAGCAGTTTCAAGGACGGACCGAACACTGAAGCTTTCTTT.

A word on this clonotype: One junction end disagrees with the germline gene, perhaps due to a read error. The chain has TRBV7-2 and TRBJ2-7; 9 bases agree with TRBD2. Germline V gives CDR1 SGHTA, CDR2 FQGNSA. This CDR3 has 18 residues. CDR3 coding DNA: TGTGCCAGCAGCCTAGAAGGGGACTATGTAGCGGGGGCCTACGAGCAGCACTTC. It is translated as CASSLEGDYVAGAYEQHF.

Of note for this clonotype: A single base is all that separates this from a far larger clone, so a read error is likely. J is TRBJ2-7 and V is TRBV5-4; D ambiguous. The CDR3 has 11 residues. Germline values: CDR1 SGHNT, CDR2 YYREEE (reference sequence). CDR3 loop: CTSSLSHEQYF. The CDR3 DNA is TGTACCAGCAGCTTGTCCCACGAGCAGTACTTC.

This clonotype is large. The rearrangement uses TRBV2 and TRBJ2-7; D uncertain. V was clipped by 5 bases and J by 1 base, with 9 bases between them. Per germline, CDR1 SNHLY and CDR2 FYNNEI. This CDR3 region has 13 residues. In DNA, the CDR3 is TGTGCCAGCAGTAAGGACGGGTCCTACGAGCAGTACTTC. As protein: CASSKDGSYEQYF.

The count of this clonotype is one. With a much larger clone just one base away, this may be a read error. The J gene is TRBJ2-7, the V gene TRBV19; 8 nucleotides match TRBD1. Germline CDR1 LNHDA, CDR2 SQIVND (reference sequence). This CDR3 spans 12 amino acids. In DNA, the CDR3 is TGTGCCAGTTCAGGGGGCTCCCACGAGCAGTACTTC. It is translated as CASSGGSHEQYF.

In regard to this clonotype: This may stem from a read error, because a much larger clone lies one nucleotide away. The rearrangement joins TRBV29-1 to TRBJ2-2; D perhaps matches TRBD2 (5 bases). The CDR3 consists of 10 residues. Germline V lookup: CDR1 SQVTM, CDR2 ANQGSEA. CDR3 in amino acids: CSVFSGELVF. CDR3 bases: TGCAGCGTTTTTTCCGGGGAGCTGGTTTTT.

This clonotype is deemed large. The chain is built from TRBV27 and TRBJ2-7; 11 bases align to TRBD1. The trim removed 6 bases at V and 3 bases at J, leaving 4 bases unmatched. Per the germline V gene, CDR1 is MNHEY and CDR2 is SMNVEV (reference sequence). The CDR3 is made up of 14 amino acids. The CDR3 region has the DNA TGTGCCAGCAGCGGGACAGGGGGGGGCTACGAGCAGTACTTC. Encoded protein: CASSGTGGGYEQYF.

As concerns this clonotype: A much larger clone differs by one base, so this may be a read error. This chain links TRBV20-1 with TRBJ2-7; 11 bases map to TRBD2. The CDR3 length is 13 residues. Per the germline V gene, CDR1 is DFQATT and CDR2 is SNEGSKA (reference sequence). The CDR3 sequence is CGAAGLAVYEQYF. The CDR3 coding sequence is TGCGGTGCAGCGGGACTAGCGGTTTACGAGCAGTACTTC.

Within the sample, this clonotype is medium-sized (0.01 to 0.1%). J is TRBJ2-3 and V is TRBV7-3; 9 nucleotides match TRBD1. This CDR3 spans 16 amino acids. The V and J ends lost 5 bases and 4 bases, in that order; junction bases with no gene match: 10. Germline-derived CDR1 and CDR2 are SGHTA and FQGTGA. DNA for the CDR3: TGTGCCAGCAGCGAAACAGGGGGCCCCCATGCAGATACGCAGTATTTT. Its protein is CASSETGGPHADTQYF.

This clonotype is labeled as large. J is TRBJ2-1 and V is TRBV24-1; D remains unclear. Trimming cost V 4 bases and J 0 bases, with 12 bases left between them. Germline V lookup: CDR1 KGHDR, CDR2 SFDVKD. The length of the CDR3 is 16 residues. CDR3 nucleotide sequence: TGTGCCACCAGTGACACAATACATAGCTCCTACAATGAGCAGTTCTTC. Its translation: CATSDTIHSSYNEQFF.

The chain combines TRBV28 with TRBJ2-7, with TRBD1 matching 11 bases. V was clipped by 5 bases and J by 3 bases; unmatched bases: 15. Germline loops: CDR1 MDHEN, CDR2 SYDVKM. The CDR3 spans 18 residues. CDR3 sequence: CASSPPPGQGGMDYEQYF. For the CDR3, the DNA is TGTGCCAGCAGTCCCCCGCCGGGACAGGGGGGGATGGACTACGAGCAGTACTTC.

This clonotype is medium-sized in the sample. At one end, the junction sequence differs from germline, possibly due to a read error. The rearrangement joins TRBV5-8 to TRBJ2-2; no clear D gene. CDR1 is SGHTS and CDR2 is YDEGEE in the germline V gene. There are 14 residues in the CDR3. The CDR3 nucleotides read TGTGCCGGCAGCTTGGAAGGCTCCACCGGGGAGCTGTTTTTT. Translating it yields CAGSLEGSTGELFF.

This clonotype is medium-sized (0.01 to 0.1%) in the sample. The V and J genes are TRBV29-1 and TRBJ1-1; no reliable D call. The CDR3 has 13 amino acids. The germline V gene encodes CDR1 SQVTM and CDR2 ANQGSEA. V was trimmed by 0 bases and J by 4 bases, leaving 9 bases between them. The CDR3 loop reads CSVEEDPGTEAFF. The CDR3 DNA sequence: TGCAGCGTTGAAGAAGACCCGGGCACTGAAGCTTTCTTT. The whole variable domain, filled in from reference TRBV29-1 and TRBJ1-1, reads SAVISQKPSRDICQRGTSLTIQCQVDSQVTMMFWYRQQPGQSLTLIATANQGSEATYESGFVIDKFPISRPNLTFSTLTVSNMSPEDSSIYLCSVEEDPGTEAFFGQGTRLTVV.

This clonotype is large (0.1 to 1%) within its sample. V usage is TRBV29-1 and J usage is TRBJ2-1; the match to TRBD2 covers 11 bases. J gave up 3 bases and V 7 bases, and 11 bases lay outside the gene matches. This CDR3 is built from 16 residues. Germline CDR1 is SQVTM and CDR2 is ANQGSEA. CDR3 amino acids: CSGRSSGGPYYNEQFF. CDR3 in DNA: TGCAGCGGGAGGTCTAGCGGGGGGCCATACTACAATGAGCAGTTCTTC.

This clonotype counts as large. The chain combines TRBV5-4 with TRBJ2-1, with D unresolved. The CDR3 has 14 residues. V dropped 0 bases and J dropped 8 bases, with 12 bases sitting between them. Germline assignment: CDR1 SGHNT and CDR2 YYREEE (reference sequence). Written as DNA, the CDR3 is TGTGCCAGCAGCTTGGGCGGCAGTATGTATGAGCAGTTCTTC. Amino acid sequence: CASSLGGSMYEQFF.

This sequence joins TRBV7-6 and TRBJ2-3; D is unclear. Germline CDR1 and CDR2: SGHVS and FNYEAQ. The CDR3 is 14 amino acids. V was shortened by 1 base and J by 2 bases, with 7 bases between the two germline ends. CDR3 protein: CASSLEGPTDTQYF. DNA for the CDR3: TGTGCCAGCAGCTTAGAGGGCCCCACAGATACGCAGTATTTT.

This clonotype is large (0.1 to 1%) by share. This chain joins TRBV28 and TRBJ2-7; 7 bases are a match to TRBD1. Germline loops: CDR1 MDHEN, CDR2 SYDVKM. Trimming at V came to 3 bases and at J to 3 bases, leaving 11 bases not matched to a gene. The CDR3 contains 16 residues. For the CDR3, the DNA is TGTGCCAGCAGTTTCGGGACAGCAAACGTTTTCTACGAGCAGTACTTC. Residues: CASSFGTANVFYEQYF.

This clonotype qualifies as medium-sized. The chain combines TRBV19 with TRBJ2-1; D gene ambiguous. Germline lookup yields CDR1 LNHDA and CDR2 SQIVND (reference sequence). This CDR3 contains 13 residues. The V and J ends lost 7 bases and 0 bases respectively, with 7 bases between them. CDR3 DNA sequence: TGTGCCAGTACGGATAGCTCCTACAATGAGCAGTTCTTC. Amino acids: CASTDSSYNEQFF.

On this clonotype: With a much larger clone just one base away, this may be a read error. The chain uses TRBV20-1 and TRBJ2-3, with D hard to call. Germline loops: CDR1 DFQATT, CDR2 SNEGSKA (reference sequence). There are 10 residues in the CDR3. With 4 bases removed from V and 6 bases from J, the gap between germline ends came to 5 bases. This CDR3 reads CSAKLDTQYF. CDR3 sequence (DNA): TGCAGTGCTAAATTGGATACGCAGTATTTT.

Relative to its sample, this clonotype is medium-sized. The chain is built from TRBV29-1 and TRBJ2-7, with D possibly matching TRBD1 (5 bases). The CDR3 consists of 18 residues. Germline V gives CDR1 SQVTM, CDR2 ANQGSEA. V shed 3 bases and J shed 3 bases, with 27 bases lying between them. The CDR3 coding sequence is TGCAGCGTTGAGGAAGGGCAGGGTTCGGTCTCTAGGGTCTACGAGCAGTACTTC. This sequence encodes CSVEEGQGSVSRVYEQYF.

This sequence joins TRBV27 and TRBJ2-7; D remains ambiguous. CDR1 is MNHEY and CDR2 is SMNVEV in the germline V gene (reference sequence). The CDR3 covers 13 residues. The V end was cut by 5 bases, the J end by 6 bases, with 14 bases between. The CDR3 sequence is CASSPLVTLEQYF. In DNA, the CDR3 is TGTGCCAGCAGTCCCCTCGTGACGCTCGAGCAGTACTTC.

The chain carries TRBV30 and TRBJ1-2; D remains ambiguous. CDR1 is GTSNPN, CDR2 SVGIG, per germline (reference sequence). CDR3 length equals 11 residues. The V end lost 4 bases, the J end lost 0 bases, and 3 bases lay between the germline ends. In DNA form, the CDR3 reads TGTGCCTGGACCGCTAACTATGGCTACACCTTC. Protein: CAWTANYGYTF.

This clonotype was detected only a few times. With a much larger clone just one base away, this may be a read error. The J gene is TRBJ2-7, the V gene TRBV27, with 7 bases lining up with TRBD1. Germline CDR1 is MNHEY and CDR2 is SMNVEV (reference sequence). Trimming cost V 2 bases and J 6 bases; bases outside gene matches: 4. The CDR3 consists of 13 residues. Here the CDR3 DNA reads TGTGCCAGCAGTTTAGCAGGGGGAGTCGAGCAGTACTTC. Its translation is CASSLAGGVEQYF.

In the case of this clonotype: One end of the junction does not line up with germline, which may come from a read error. This chain uses TRBV23-1 with TRBJ1-6, with no clear D. TRBV23-1 carries the ORF label, with uncertain function. The CDR3 runs to 19 residues. The CDR3 nucleotides read TGCGCCAGCAGTCAATCGATTAGTTCCGGGAATCTCTATGATTCACCCCTCCACTTT. It encodes CASSQSISSGNLYDSPLHF.

This clonotype is medium-sized by share. The chain is built from TRBV28 and TRBJ2-5, with D uncertain. The CDR3 is 14 amino acids. V was trimmed by 2 bases and J by 3 bases, leaving 10 bases between them. Germline assignment: CDR1 MDHEN and CDR2 SYDVKM. The CDR3 nucleotides are TGTGCCAGCAGTTTACGGGCAGGCGAAGAGACCCAGTACTTC. Residues: CASSLRAGEETQYF.

As regards this clonotype: With a much larger clone just one base away, this may be a read error. The chain couples TRBV30 to TRBJ2-7; D perhaps matches TRBD1 (5 bases). The CDR3 has 11 residues. The V gene's germline CDR1 is GTSNPN and CDR2 SVGIG (reference sequence). The CDR3 DNA sequence: TGTGCCCGGAGTGCAGGGTTCCGACCGCACTTC. Translated: CARSAGFRPHF.

This clonotype is large in the sample. V gene TRBV20-1 combines with J gene TRBJ2-5; tentatively, D is TRBD2 (6 bases). This CDR3 has 15 residues. The germline CDR1 and CDR2 sequences are DFQATT and SNEGSKA (reference sequence). V lost 0 bases, J lost 5 bases, and 16 bases lay in between. CDR3 protein: CSARDVETRVETQYF. The DNA for the CDR3 is TGCAGTGCTAGAGATGTGGAGACTAGGGTCGAGACCCAGTACTTC.

Within the sample, this clonotype is large. J is TRBJ2-3 and V is TRBV2; no clear D. Trimming shortened V by 2 bases and J by 3 bases, and 12 bases separated the two germline ends. The CDR3 has 15 amino acids. Looked up from germline, CDR1 is SNHLY and CDR2 is FYNNEI. The CDR3 region is CASSESSTLTDTQYF. CDR3 in DNA: TGTGCCAGCAGTGAAAGTAGTACCCTAACAGATACGCAGTATTTT.